Below, one T cell receptor beta chain is given with its context. There is no known antigen for this receptor. No base quality information exists; no much larger clone differs at one position. The donors were healthy, HIV-negative adults with no recently reported acute infections or vaccinations. Every donor was a Caucasian adult residing in Nashville, Tennessee, USA. In the unsorted samples, 85 million to 100 million PBMCs were counted, and genomic DNA was extracted using the QIAamp DNA Blood Mini kit. Blood was obtained by leukapheresis, after which PBMCs were separated by Ficoll-Histopaque density gradient centrifugation and cryopreserved in liquid nitrogen vapor phase. The sample originates from a study of shared clonotypes between healthy human individuals (dated by TCRdb to between 2020 and 2021). With regard to the full study: The cohort comprised a couple of women and a few men aged 18 to 49 years. To estimate repertoire size and how much clonotypes are shared between individuals, the study performed deep sequencing of blood TCR repertoires from about 5 healthy adults. To increase sequencing depth and limit assay-specific biases, TCR repertoire library preparation and sequencing were carried out by different laboratories using diverse techniques. Each donor's leukapheresis produced roughly between about 0.8 and 8.9 billion PBMCs. The investigation overall reported the following: The genetic and exposure-history diversity represented was limited by the small number of donors. Pairwise subsampling indicated that sequencing depth was expected to affect the degree of clonotype sharing among donors. Sampling was restricted to blood, and TCR repertoires in tissue are likely to differ from TCR repertoires in blood.

Using the deep immunoSEQ assay, multiplex PCR amplified TCR CDR3 regions from genomic DNA. Genomic DNA extracted from each cell subset was distributed evenly over all wells of several immunoSEQ 96-well plates, and each plate served as one replicate. Each replicate PCR for unsorted PBMC received approximately 300 ng genomic DNA, equal to about 30,000 T cell genomes. Unsorted PBMC genomic DNA was sequenced across ten immunoSEQ deep assay plates. Purified libraries were quantified with a Qubit 3.0 fluorometer, sized on a Bioanalyzer 2100, and re-quantified with the KAPA Library Quantification kit. Every immunoSEQ 96-well plate was sequenced on a dedicated single-read 150-cycle Illumina NextSeq 550 flow cell. The original methods were these. The immunoSEQ output contained only junctional sequences without quality scores, so filtering could not match that applied to full-length reads. To assign V/J genes and CDR3, sequences were annotated against IMGT germline references using PyIR, a Python wrapper for IgBLAST v1.9. Reads were removed for weak V/J assignments (E-value above 1e-6), missing CDR3, stop codons, out-of-frame junctions, or ambiguous translated residues. V3J clonotypes were defined as sequences sharing the same inferred V gene, J gene, and CDR3 amino acid sequence. Percentage overlap between repertoires was calculated by dividing the number of shared unique clonotypes by the size of the smaller repertoire. Richness of each repertoire was evaluated using RTK rarefaction, the Chao1 estimator, and Recon v2.1 estimates of unobserved clonotypes. Held by TCRdb, this immuneACCESS table contains in-frame sequences only and omits some clones. Under half of the omission traces to an unresolved V gene where checked; the cause of the rest is unknown. From that table come the V and J calls and clone size; the DNA was used to work out D and trimming. Across this sample there are more than 400,000 clones, with 70% to 85% seen only once. Of the sample, around 12% is held by the ten largest clones.

This TCR was recovered from a woman aged 35 to 49 in good health. Some clones in this sample may be carry-over from other donors' samples. Sequencing was done on a sample of PBMCs.

CDR3 loop: CAISEAGSFYGYTF. At the DNA level, the sequence is TGTGCCATCAGTGAGGCAGGCAGTTTCTATGGCTACACCTTC. This receptor chain uses TRBV10-3 and TRBJ1-2; no D gene is confidently identified. Based on the germline V gene, the CDR1 and CDR2 sequences are ENHRY and SYGVKD. The cysteine opens and the phenylalanine closes a CDR3 of 14 amino acids. Only the CDR3 region is kept as DNA, spanning 42 bases read in frame from base 1. Cut back by 2 bases and 4 bases, the V and J ends lie 11 bases apart.